Each of the 17 T cell receptor beta chains below was sequenced from the same sample in a study of T cells in Graves' hyperthyroidism and ophthalmopathy. RNA transcripts were the template for amplifying TCR beta CDR3 regions. TCR CDR3 underwent first-round RT-PCR with the HTBI primer set. TCRdb re-called the multiplex PCR reads through MiXCR, storing one row per CDR3 protein. This table holds under 400,000 distinct CDR3 sequences, about 14% found once. Sequencing used blood. Receptor source: a woman between 55 and 75 years old with Graves' hyperthyroidism.

This clonotype was seen ten or more times. The CDR3: CASSLTTQEQFF. The CDR3 nucleotides read TGCGCCAGCAGCTTGACAACCCAGGAGCAGTTCTTC. V is TRBV5-1 and J is TRBJ2-1, with D uncertain. This CDR3 is 12 amino acids long. Germline V gives CDR1 SGHRS, CDR2 YFSETQ. V lost 1 base to trimming and J lost 10 bases, with 9 bases between them.

This clonotype was seen a few times. The chain uses TRBV24-1 and TRBJ2-3; D gene unclear. This CDR3 contains 13 residues. CDR1 is KGHDR and CDR2 is SFDVKD in the germline V gene. Trimming removed 2 bases from V and 1 base from J, with 3 bases in between. The CDR3 protein is CATSDSGTDTQYF. The DNA of the CDR3 is TGTGCCACCAGTGATTCGGGCACAGATACGCAGTATTTT.

In this sample, this clonotype turned up many times. J is TRBJ2-3 and V is TRBV27; no clear D. CDR3 length equals 14 residues. In germline, CDR1 is MNHEY, CDR2 SMNVEV (reference sequence). V shed 5 bases and J shed 4 bases, with 13 bases lying between them. The CDR3 loop reads CASSMTKPADTQYF. DNA of the CDR3: TGTGCCAGCAGTATGACAAAACCCGCAGATACGCAGTATTTT.

This clonotype was recorded at least ten times. V gene TRBV28 combines with J gene TRBJ2-1; D might be TRBD2 (6 bases). CDR3 size: 15 residues. In germline, CDR1 is MDHEN, CDR2 SYDVKM. Trimming took off 4 bases at V and 4 bases at J, with 14 bases between the two ends. The CDR3 nucleotides are TGTGCCAGCAGTTCCCCAGCGGGCTATTACAATGAGCAGTTCTTC. It yields the protein CASSSPAGYYNEQFF.

This clonotype was observed many times. This rearrangement joins TRBV20-1 to TRBJ2-1; D may be TRBD2 (7 bases). The CDR3 spans 14 residues. The V end was cut by 3 bases, the J end by 7 bases, with 16 bases between. Per the germline V gene, CDR1 is DFQATT and CDR2 is SNEGSKA (reference sequence). This chain's CDR3 is CSARVSGGRNEQFF. The CDR3 DNA is TGCAGTGCTAGGGTATCGGGGGGCCGGAATGAGCAGTTCTTC.

This clonotype was seen ten or more times. The CDR3 DNA follows: TGCGCCAGCAGTTCTCTAGCGGGCAATGAGCAGTTCTTC. Its protein product is CASSSLAGNEQFF. This chain uses TRBV5-1 with TRBJ2-1; TRBD2 matches 8 bases. Losses at the gene ends were 5 bases for V and 6 bases for J; bases not matched to a gene: 4. CDR1 SGHRS and CDR2 YFSETQ come from the germline V gene. The CDR3 spans 13 residues.

This clonotype was found a few times. The rearrangement links TRBV12-3 or TRBV12-4 to TRBJ2-3; perhaps TRBD2 as D (5 bases). Trimming shortened V by 7 bases and J by 4 bases, and 18 bases separated the two germline ends. The CDR3 totals 15 residues. This CDR3 reads CASNPRGRPPDTQYF. In DNA, the CDR3 is TGTGCCAGCAATCCACGCGGGCGGCCGCCAGATACGCAGTATTTT.

This clonotype has ten or more counts. The J gene is TRBJ1-5, the V gene TRBV5-5, with TRBD1 as a possible D gene (5 bases). V shed 4 bases and J shed 4 bases, with 15 bases lying between them. CDR1 SGHKS and CDR2 YYEKEE come from the germline V gene (reference sequence). CDR3 length: 15 residues. Here the CDR3 DNA reads TGTGCCAGCAGCCCTGCGAGAGGGGCTAATCAGCCCCAGCATTTT. Translating gives CASSPARGANQPQHF.

This clonotype was observed a single time. At one end, the junction sequence differs from germline, possibly due to a read error. The J gene is TRBJ2-1, the V gene TRBV28; 9 bases are a match to TRBD2. The CDR3 consists of 12 residues. Germline V lookup: CDR1 MDHEN, CDR2 SYDVKM. CDR3 coding DNA: TGTTCCAGCAGTTCCACCCTAGCGGGAAAGTTCTTC. This sequence encodes CSSSSTLAGKFF.

This clonotype was counted many times. The gene calls are TRBV7-9 and TRBJ2-5; weak D call: TRBD2 (5 bases). With 0 bases removed from V and 1 base from J, the gap between germline ends came to 6 bases. CDR3 length equals 14 residues. Germline V gene data show CDR1 as SEHNR and CDR2 as FQNEAQ (reference sequence). CDR3 in amino acids: CASSLATIQETQYF. In DNA form, the CDR3 reads TGTGCCAGCAGCTTAGCGACTATCCAAGAGACCCAGTACTTC.

This clonotype was detected only a few times. The chain is built from TRBV4-1 and TRBJ2-7; perhaps TRBD1 as D (5 bases). The germline V and J ends were trimmed by 3 bases and 4 bases, with 13 bases remaining between them. The CDR3 extends over 14 amino acids. Germline V gene lookup returns CDR1 MGHRA and CDR2 YSYEKL. The CDR3 spells CASSHHTGRYEQYF. The CDR3 DNA reads TGCGCCAGCAGCCATCACACAGGTCGATACGAGCAGTACTTC.

This clonotype appeared a few times. This chain uses TRBV19 with TRBJ1-5; no clear D gene. This CDR3 has 13 residues. V was pared by 3 bases and J by 4 bases, with 7 bases between. In germline, CDR1 is LNHDA, CDR2 SQIVND (reference sequence). The CDR3 nucleotides read TGTGCCAGTAGTATTCCCCTAAATCAGCCCCAGCATTTT. Its protein product is CASSIPLNQPQHF.

Note on this clonotype: This may be a read error, as it is one base from a much larger clone. This chain connects TRBV5-1 to TRBJ1-2, with TRBD1 as a possible D gene (5 bases). The V gene lost 0 bases and the J gene lost 3 bases, with 6 bases spanning the gap. Germline V CDR1 and CDR2: SGHRS, YFSETQ. The CDR3 has 13 amino acids. The CDR3 bases are TGCGCCAGCAGCTTGGGGGACTACTATGGCTACACCTTC. Amino acids: CASSLGDYYGYTF.

This clonotype was detected ten times or more. The rearrangement links TRBV6-1 to TRBJ1-1; D uncertain. This CDR3 comprises 13 residues. Germline V lookup: CDR1 MNHNS, CDR2 SASEGT. V was cut by 5 bases and J by 1 base, with 8 bases left in between. The CDR3 DNA sequence: TGTGCCAGCAGTACTAACAGGAACACTGAAGCTTTCTTT. It specifies CASSTNRNTEAFF.

V and J are TRBV6-1 and TRBJ1-5; D uncertain. Germline-derived CDR1 and CDR2 are MNHNS and SASEGT. V was clipped by 8 bases and J by 2 bases, with 16 bases between them. This CDR3 is built from 15 residues. This CDR3 is CASQSRGEGNQPQHF. CDR3 in DNA: TGTGCCAGCCAAAGCCGGGGTGAAGGCAATCAGCCCCAGCATTTT.

This clonotype was picked up many times. The J gene is TRBJ1-6, the V gene TRBV27; TRBD1 agrees at 12 bases. The CDR3 sequence is 14 residues long. Germline V gene sequence: CDR1 MNHEY, CDR2 SMNVEV (reference sequence). The junction had 3 bases not matched to a gene; V was cut back by 6 bases and J by 9 bases. The CDR3 protein is CASRGQGAGSPLHF. CDR3 bases: TGTGCCAGCAGGGGACAGGGGGCGGGTTCACCCCTCCACTTT.

This clonotype was picked up many times. The chain combines TRBV5-1 with TRBJ2-3, with D possibly being TRBD2 (6 bases). There are 14 residues in the CDR3. Germline-derived CDR1 and CDR2 are SGHRS and YFSETQ. V lost 0 bases and J 5 bases, leaving 10 bases between the germline ends. The DNA of the CDR3 is TGCGCCAGCAGCTTGGGACTAGACGGAGATACGCAGTATTTT. Protein product: CASSLGLDGDTQYF.